The 8 T cell receptor beta chains presented below share a single source sample, sequenced in a study of T cell repertoires in cytomegalovirus infection. Each CDR3 protein gets one entry after TCRdb re-called the reads with MiXCR. The sample lists some 180,000 distinct CDR3 sequences; 7.5% to 10% were seen once. Sequencing was carried out using PBMCs. The receptors shown here come from a human donor in good health (CMV status not recorded). Some clones in this sample may be carry-over from other donors' samples.

This clonotype showed up many times. The chain recombines TRBV7-9 with TRBJ2-1; D possibly matches TRBD1 or TRBD2 (5 bases each). Trimming removed 5 bases at V and 0 bases at J, with 17 bases between. Germline CDR1 and CDR2: SEHNR and FQNEAQ (reference sequence). The CDR3 covers 17 residues. The CDR3 DNA sequence: TGTGCCAGCAGCGAGACCCGGGACCCGAGCTCCTACAATGAGCAGTTCTTC. This gives the protein CASSETRDPSSYNEQFF.

The V gene is TRBV4-2, the J gene TRBJ1-3; 7 bases are shared with TRBD1. Trimming cost V 0 bases and J 6 bases; bases outside gene matches: 5. The CDR3 extends over 15 amino acids. Germline CDR1 is LGHNA and CDR2 is YNFKEQ. The CDR3: CASSQDAQGVNTIYF. The CDR3 DNA reads as TGTGCCAGCAGCCAAGATGCCCAGGGGGTAAACACCATATATTTT.

On this clonotype itself: A much larger clone differs by one base, so this may be a read error. This chain links TRBV11-2 with TRBJ2-5, with D possibly being TRBD2 (7 bases). CDR3 length: 16 amino acids. Germline V gene lookup returns CDR1 SGHAT and CDR2 FQNNGV. CDR3 coding DNA: TGTGCCGGCAGCCCTCAAGGGGGGAGGGGGTCAGAGACCCAGTACTTC. The encoded protein is CAGSPQGGRGSETQYF.

This clonotype showed up many times. The gene calls are TRBV12-3 or TRBV12-4 and TRBJ1-1; D uncertain. This CDR3 comprises 15 residues. Trimming removed 6 bases at V and 4 bases at J, with 18 bases between. Written as DNA, the CDR3 is TGTGCCAGCAGCCCTAGTGGGTCCGTTTCCACTGAAGCTTTCTTT. Protein sequence: CASSPSGSVSTEAFF.

This clonotype appeared many times. The chain couples TRBV7-2 to TRBJ2-1; D is unresolved. CDR1 and CDR2 (germline): SGHTA, FQGNSA. V lost 6 bases and J lost 4, with 16 bases in between. CDR3 length equals 15 residues. The CDR3 protein is CASSYNWAAYNEQFF. The CDR3, as DNA: TGTGCCAGCAGTTATAACTGGGCTGCTTACAATGAGCAGTTCTTC.

This clonotype has more than one count but fewer than ten. The CDR3 nucleotides read TGTGCCAATGGGGCACGGGAGGGCCCCACAGATACGCAGTATTTT. Protein product: CANGAREGPTDTQYF. The V gene is TRBV10-3, the J gene TRBJ2-3; 8 bases are shared with TRBD2. The CDR3 length is 15 residues. After removal of 10 bases from V and 2 bases from J, the junction contained 11 bases not matched to a gene. Per the germline V gene, CDR1 is ENHRY and CDR2 is SYGVKD.

This clonotype was counted a few times. The gene calls are TRBV6-2 or TRBV6-3 and TRBJ2-7, with D possibly matching TRBD1 (6 bases). The CDR3 consists of 16 residues. The V end lost 4 bases, the J end lost 6 bases, and 22 bases lay between the germline ends. Germline lookup yields CDR1 MNHEY and CDR2 SVGEGT. The DNA of the CDR3 is TGTGCCAGCAGTTCCTTGTTGACAGGCTTTAGAGGCGAGCAGTACTTC. Residues: CASSSLLTGFRGEQYF.

This clonotype showed up many times. The CDR3, as DNA: TGTGCCAGCAGCTTAGCGGGGTACAATCAGCCCCAGCATTTT. The encoded protein is CASSLAGYNQPQHF. This sequence joins TRBV7-2 and TRBJ1-5; D is unresolved. The CDR3 contains 14 residues. In germline, CDR1 is SGHTA, CDR2 FQGNSA. Trimming pared 0 bases from V and 3 bases from J, leaving 6 bases between.